These T cell receptor beta chains were read from a single sample in a study of glioma-infiltrating T cells. TCRdb recomputed calls from the multiplex PCR reads with MiXCR, one row per CDR3 protein. Of about 94,000 distinct CDR3 sequences listed, 23% are singletons. The sequenced sample was glioma tissue, nonneoplastic brain tissue, or PBMCs (not recorded which). These receptors were collected from a human donor with low-grade glioma or glioblastoma, undergoing nonglioma brain surgery, or in good health (not recorded which). CDR3s include the opening cysteine and the closing phenylalanine or tryptophan. D genes are given only for firm matches. Clone size is not always given. Where it is, it says once, few, many or a class for expanded clones.

d_call	v_call	j_call	clone_size	cdr3_aa	cdr3_nt
TRBD2	TRBV27	TRBJ2-3	many	CASSRTFGAGGGTQYF	TGTGCCAGCAGTAGGACCTTCGGGGCGGGGGGGGGTACGCAGTATTTT
NA	TRBV7-2	TRBJ2-4	many	CASSYPIAKNIQYF	TGTGCCAGCAGCTACCCAATAGCCAAAAACATTCAGTACTTC
NA	TRBV7-2	TRBJ2-5	many	CASSRSWTVEETQYF	TGTGCCAGCAGCCGCAGCTGGACCGTGGAAGAGACCCAGTACTTC
NA	TRBV20-1	TRBJ2-3	many	CSASLRQGDTQYF	TGCAGTGCTTCACTCCGCCAGGGAGATACGCAGTATTTT
NA	TRBV10-3	TRBJ2-1	NA	CAISESDSEQFF	TGTGCCATCAGTGAGTCAGACTCTGAGCAGTTCTTC
NA	TRBV11-2	TRBJ2-3	NA	CASRRPGLGTDTQYF	TGTGCCAGCAGGCGGCCGGGACTGGGCACAGATACGCAGTATTTT
TRBD2	TRBV5-1	TRBJ2-3	many	CASSRSGLAPYYTQYF	TGCGCCAGCAGCCGTAGTGGACTAGCGCCCTACTATACGCAGTATTTT
NA	TRBV20-1	TRBJ2-1	NA	CSARWGLRTVNEQLF	TGTAGTGCTAGGTGGGGACTCCGGACGGTCAATGAGCAGCTCTTC
TRBD1	TRBV19	TRBJ2-5	few	CATTPTGARETQYF	TGTGCCACTACTCCCACAGGGGCAAGGGAGACCCAGTACTTC
NA	TRBV5-6	TRBJ2-7	NA	CASSLSTLNEQYF	TGTGCCAGCAGCTTGAGTACCCTCAACGAGCAGTACTTC
NA	TRBV6-1	TRBJ2-4	many	CASSEGQPGKNIQYF	TGTGCCAGCAGTGAAGGGCAGCCGGGGAAAAACATTCAGTACTTC
NA	TRBV29-1	TRBJ2-4	NA	CSVRLAKNIQYF	TGCAGCGTTCGGTTAGCCAAAAACATTCAGTACTTC
TRBD2	TRBV2	TRBJ2-5	NA	CASLESGGSETQYF	TGTGCCTCCTTGGAGAGCGGGGGTTCAGAGACCCAGTACTTC
NA	TRBV7-9	TRBJ1-2	NA	CASSRTNYGYTF	TGTGCCAGCAGCCGGACAAACTATGGCTACACCTTC
TRBD2	TRBV29-1	TRBJ2-1	NA	CSQTSGRAGSSYNEQFF	TGCAGCCAAACTAGCGGGAGGGCCGGAAGCTCCTACAATGAGCAGTTCTTC
NA	TRBV7-2	TRBJ2-7	many	CASSWGPTQQYF	TGTGCCAGCAGCTGGGGCCCAACTCAGCAGTACTTC
TRBD1	TRBV3-1	TRBJ1-6	few	CASRGTVNSPLHF	TGTGCCAGCAGGGGGACAGTTAATTCACCCCTCCACTTT
NA	TRBV2	TRBJ2-3	many	CASRLLLDTQYF	TGTGCCAGCAGACTCCTCTTAGATACGCAGTATTTT
TRBD1	TRBV7-9	TRBJ2-7	few	CASSFSGQGVEQYF	TGTGCCAGCAGCTTTTCGGGACAGGGGGTCGAGCAGTACTTC
NA	TRBV7-9	TRBJ1-2	many	CASSGPPGFPNYGYTF	TGTGCCAGCAGCGGACCTCCCGGGTTTCCTAACTATGGCTACACCTTC
TRBD1	TRBV20-1	TRBJ1-2	many	CSATTRQGARGYTF	TGCAGTGCCACGACCAGACAGGGGGCCCGGGGCTACACCTTC
TRBD1	TRBV12-3/TRBV12-4	TRBJ1-2	NA	CASSPGPGQLGYTF	TGTGCCAGCAGCCCTGGCCCGGGACAGCTTGGCTACACCTTC
NA	TRBV28	TRBJ1-3	many	CASSLLQRNTIYF	TGTGCCAGCAGTTTATTACAAAGAAACACCATATATTTT
TRBD2	TRBV7-2	TRBJ2-7	many	CASSPRSGAGREQYF	TGTGCCAGCAGCCCTAGGAGCGGGGCGGGACGCGAGCAGTACTTC
TRBD2	TRBV27	TRBJ2-5	many	CASSPTSGGVETQYF	TGTGCCAGCAGTCCGACTAGCGGGGGGGTAGAGACCCAGTACTTC
TRBD2	TRBV3-1	TRBJ2-4	once	CASSQERLAGALPLAKNIQYF	TGTGCCAGCAGCCAAGAAAGGCTAGCGGGGGCCCTACCCCTAGCCAAAAACATTCAGTACTTC
TRBD2	TRBV2	TRBJ2-5	many	CASSQHRTSGVGTQYF	TGTGCCAGCAGTCAACACCGGACTAGCGGGGTAGGGACCCAGTACTTC
TRBD2	TRBV5-1	TRBJ2-1	NA	CASSSSSGNEQFF	TGCGCCAGCAGCTCCAGTAGCGGGAATGAGCAGTTCTTC
NA	TRBV20-1	TRBJ2-7	many	CSARCYEQYF	TGCAGTGCTAGGTGCTACGAGCAGTACTTC
NA	TRBV6-1	TRBJ1-2	medium-sized	CASMNRLYGYTF	TGTGCCAGCATGAACAGACTGTATGGCTACACCTTC
TRBD2	TRBV6-6	TRBJ2-1	many	CASSYRLAGDPRQFF	TGTGCCAGCAGTTACCGACTAGCGGGGGACCCCAGGCAGTTCTTC
NA	TRBV2	TRBJ1-2	NA	CASKLGRNYDYTF	TGTGCCAGCAAATTGGGACGGAATTATGACTACACCTTC
TRBD1	TRBV2	TRBJ2-7	few	CASSGGQAIYEQYF	TGTGCCAGCAGTGGGGGACAGGCGATCTACGAGCAGTACTTC
NA	TRBV24-1	TRBJ2-2	many	CATSEGSTGELFF	TGTGCCACCAGTGAAGGGAGCACCGGGGAGCTGTTTTTT
NA	TRBV5-1	TRBJ1-1	many	CASSLDSTLEAFF	TGCGCCAGCAGCTTGGATAGCACACTTGAAGCTTTCTTT
NA	TRBV20-1	TRBJ2-1	many	CSAILPAGPEQFF	TGCAGTGCTATATTACCGGCGGGGCCTGAGCAGTTCTTC
NA	TRBV4-1	TRBJ2-1	few	CASSQDPPSVSYNEQFF	TGCGCCAGCAGCCAAGATCCCCCTAGCGTCTCCTACAATGAGCAGTTCTTC
TRBD2	TRBV3-1	TRBJ2-5	many	CASSQAGLAGGTQYF	TGTGCCAGCAGCCAGGCCGGACTAGCGGGGGGAACCCAGTACTTC
TRBD1	TRBV27	TRBJ2-4	many	CASSLSTGGGNIQYF	TGTGCCAGCAGTTTATCTACAGGGGGAGGAAACATTCAGTACTTC
TRBD2	TRBV20-1	TRBJ2-1	many	CSARLTSSGRGYNEQFF	TGCAGTGCTAGATTGACGTCTAGCGGGAGGGGGTACAATGAGCAGTTCTTC